This T cell receptor (beta chain) stems from a study of cytomegalovirus exposure and HLA in healthy donors. Overall study: Earlier, 150 million to 200 million T cells were analyzed, and about 100 million unique TCR beta sequences were found among them.

This CDR3 has 13 residues. Per the germline V gene, CDR1 is SGHRS and CDR2 is YFSETQ. Trimming at V came to 1 base and at J to 6 bases, leaving 3 bases not matched to a gene. Study observations and caveats: Analysis was carried out at a later point, and it linked a missense DCLRE1C variant to TCR beta V- and J-gene trimming. Productive status was seen about 90% or about 30% of the time for most TCR beta V segments in an earlier analysis.

Turning to this clone: Its matching antigen is unknown.

Researchers ran the PCR with 60 Vbeta and 13 Jbeta primers. Per the authors' pipeline: There were about 80 million unique TCR beta chains by a later count, and around 10 million of them were shared. TCRdb's table, derived via immunoSEQ multiplex PCR, lists solely in-frame clones and lacks some. That table is the source of V, J and clone size, and D and trimming were worked out from the DNA. The data hold 200,000 or so clones, with around 73% observed a single time. Input material: PBMCs. This receptor was obtained from a woman aged 30 to 39 in good health and CMV-seronegative. This chain joins TRBV5-1 and TRBJ1-2; 7 bases align to TRBD1. CDR3: CASSLTGQDGYTF. DNA of the CDR3: TGCGCCAGCAGCTTGACCGGACAGGATGGCTACACCTTC.